This TCR beta chain was recorded in a study of technical replicates of blood from a few donors. Clones were read by immunoSEQ multiplex PCR, and TCRdb kept only the in-frame ones, dropping some. The table lists more than 75,000 clones, around 85% of them singletons, with around 4.8% in the top ten. This CDR3 is built from 12 residues. The ends were cut back, 3 bases at V and 1 base at J, with 3 bases in the middle. Germline CDR1 and CDR2: SEHNR and FQNEAQ (reference sequence). The J gene is TRBJ1-1, the V gene TRBV7-9, with D unresolved. This TCR derives from a human donor in good health. Some clones in this sample may be carry-over from other donors' samples. The sample consisted of PBMCs. CDR3: CASSFSNTEAFF. For the CDR3, the DNA is TGTGCCAGCAGCTTCTCGAACACTGAAGCTTTCTTT.